This is a list of T cell receptor beta chains from one sample in a study of T cells in Graves' hyperthyroidism and ophthalmopathy. MiXCR, applied by TCRdb to the multiplex PCR reads, yields one record per CDR3 protein. The table lists around 600,000 distinct CDR3 sequences, approximately 14% of them singletons, with over 6% in the top ten. The sequenced sample consisted of blood. The source is a woman aged 18-29 years with Graves' ophthalmopathy. Both conserved end residues are trimmed from each CDR3. A D gene is named only where the DNA matches it firmly. The size field is filled for only some rows; it gives once, few, many or a size class.

clone size: many
V gene: TRBV18
D gene: -
CDR3 protein: ASSPLGVTNQPQH

clone size: many
V gene: TRBV12-3/TRBV12-4
D gene: TRBD1
CDR3 protein: ASSAWTGGSYEQY

clone size: many
V gene: TRBV5-1
D gene: -
CDR3 protein: ASSLGGVGGSYNEQF

clone size: many
V gene: TRBV6-2/TRBV6-3
D gene: -
CDR3 protein: ASLNEWQETQY

clone size: few
V gene: TRBV27
D gene: TRBD2
CDR3 protein: VIAKGGGEQF

clone size: many
V gene: TRBV29-1
D gene: -
CDR3 protein: SVDGEGLYAEAF

clone size: many
V gene: TRBV28
D gene: -
CDR3 protein: ASSHPPDNTGELF

clone size: many
V gene: TRBV29-1
D gene: -
CDR3 protein: SVDNGGDEAF

clone size: few
V gene: TRBV9
D gene: -
CDR3 protein: ASRQGLDIRNTIY

clone size: many
V gene: TRBV20-1
D gene: TRBD2
CDR3 protein: SASVQREGREQF

clone size: many
V gene: TRBV30
D gene: -
CDR3 protein: AWRQFFMNTEAF

clone size: many
V gene: TRBV11-1
D gene: -
CDR3 protein: ASSFGRGSHNEQY

clone size: -
V gene: TRBV12-3/TRBV12-4
D gene: -
CDR3 protein: ASEGGPAGDTDTQY

clone size: many
V gene: TRBV20-1
D gene: TRBD1
CDR3 protein: SANPPTGTDQPQH

clone size: -
V gene: TRBV6-1
D gene: -
CDR3 protein: ANRDTLQETQY

clone size: -
V gene: TRBV6-1
D gene: TRBD2
CDR3 protein: ASGAPSELAGANTQY

clone size: many
V gene: TRBV6-1
D gene: -
CDR3 protein: ASRQPGYEAF

clone size: -
V gene: TRBV19
D gene: -
CDR3 protein: ASSYNRVWNTGELF

clone size: many
V gene: TRBV29-1
D gene: -
CDR3 protein: SVTGVLMNTEAF

clone size: few
V gene: TRBV4-1
D gene: -
CDR3 protein: ASSQLRGPNQPQH

clone size: few
V gene: TRBV19
D gene: -
CDR3 protein: ASRSTSAGTLRTNEKLF

clone size: few
V gene: TRBV7-2
D gene: -
CDR3 protein: ATSDWSRGEQY

clone size: many
V gene: TRBV11-2
D gene: -
CDR3 protein: ASSLDGQPQY

clone size: -
V gene: TRBV24-1
D gene: -
CDR3 protein: ATSESRTSNQPQH